The 21 T cell receptor beta chains in this list originate from one sample, sequenced in a study of cytomegalovirus exposure and HLA in healthy donors. PCR amplification relied on 60 Vbeta primers (plus 13 Jbeta primers). TCRdb's copy holds only in-frame clones and misses some; the assay was immunoSEQ multiplex PCR. The data contain 150,000 to 200,000 clones, 75% of them seen just once; the ten biggest clones take up 2.5% to 3%. Material for sequencing was PBMCs. The receptors stem from a woman in her fifties or sixties in good health and CMV-seropositive.

The V and J genes are TRBV4-1 and TRBJ1-3; 7 bases line up with TRBD1. V dropped 4 bases and J dropped 2; count of bases not matched to a gene: 2. The CDR3 has 14 amino acids. Germline V CDR1 and CDR2: MGHRA, YSYEKL. The CDR3 DNA reads as TGCGCCAGCAGCCCGACAGGGCCTGGAAACACCATATATTTT. This encodes CASSPTGPGNTIYF.

This clone turned up a few times. This sequence joins TRBV2 and TRBJ1-5; the match to TRBD1 covers 8 bases. The junction had 1 base not matched to a gene; V was cut back by 2 bases and J by 4 bases. CDR3 length: 14 residues. Germline CDR1 SNHLY, CDR2 FYNNEI. The CDR3 reads CASSEWDRNQPQHF. In DNA, the CDR3 is TGTGCCAGCAGTGAATGGGACAGGAATCAGCCCCAGCATTTT.

J is TRBJ1-1 and V is TRBV30, with D hard to call. CDR3 length: 13 residues. The ends were cut back, 0 bases at V and 2 bases at J, with 7 bases in the middle. Germline V CDR1 and CDR2: GTSNPN, SVGIG (reference sequence). The CDR3 is CAWSVWTNTEAFF. As DNA, the CDR3 is TGTGCCTGGAGTGTCTGGACTAACACTGAAGCTTTCTTT.

The chain employs TRBV6-6 and TRBJ1-2; TRBD1 agrees at 7 bases. CDR1 and CDR2 (germline): MNHNY, SVGAGI (reference sequence). The CDR3 consists of 14 residues. Trimming took 4 bases from V and 8 from J; bases not matched to a gene: 10. Here the CDR3 reads CASSSRQGGSGYTF. CDR3 DNA: TGTGCCAGCAGTTCCCGACAGGGAGGATCCGGCTACACCTTC.

The J gene is TRBJ1-4, the V gene TRBV2; 10 positions match TRBD1. V gave up 6 bases and J gave up 5 bases; unmatched junction bases: 3. The CDR3 is 14 residues long. Germline V gene lookup returns CDR1 SNHLY and CDR2 FYNNEI. CDR3 residues: CASRLGQGNEKLFF. The CDR3 DNA reads as TGTGCCAGCAGACTGGGACAGGGGAATGAAAAACTGTTTTTT.

The rearrangement links TRBV5-1 to TRBJ1-1; D remains unclear. The CDR3 extends over 14 amino acids. The V end was cut by 2 bases, the J end by 2 bases, with 10 bases between. The V gene's germline CDR1 is SGHRS and CDR2 YFSETQ. The CDR3 coding sequence is TGCGCCAGCAGCTTTCTCGGCGGAAACACTGAAGCTTTCTTT. Translating gives CASSFLGGNTEAFF.

V is TRBV2 and J is TRBJ1-1; D is unclear. The CDR3 spans 15 residues. Germline lookup yields CDR1 SNHLY and CDR2 FYNNEI. V lost 2 bases, J lost 0 bases, and 10 bases lay in between. For the CDR3, the DNA is TGTGCCAGCAGTGAAAGGTCAGGTCTGAACACTGAAGCTTTCTTT. Amino acids: CASSERSGLNTEAFF.

The chain joins TRBV19 to TRBJ2-1, with D perhaps TRBD2 (6 bases). This CDR3 comprises 15 residues. V was trimmed by 1 base and J by 9 bases, leaving 16 bases between them. From germline, CDR1 is LNHDA and CDR2 SQIVND (reference sequence). CDR3 DNA sequence: TGTGCCAGTAGTATAGGTCCAGCGGGTCAGGGTGAGCAGTTCTTC. It translates to CASSIGPAGQGEQFF.

The chain couples TRBV27 to TRBJ1-2; D not certain. V lost 5 bases and J 4 bases, leaving 14 bases between the germline ends. The CDR3 covers 14 residues. CDR1 is MNHEY and CDR2 is SMNVEV in the germline V gene (reference sequence). For the CDR3, the DNA is TGTGCCAGCAGTCCCTCGGGAGCGTTCTATGGCTACACCTTC. This encodes CASSPSGAFYGYTF.

V gene TRBV28 combines with J gene TRBJ2-7; D is possibly TRBD2 (5 bases). V shed 7 bases and J shed 1 base, with 17 bases lying between them. CDR3 length equals 15 residues. Looked up from germline, CDR1 is MDHEN and CDR2 is SYDVKM. CDR3 in DNA: TGTGCCAGCACCCCTAGGATTCCGGGGTCCTACGAGCAGTACTTC. Translating it yields CASTPRIPGSYEQYF.

This clone came up a few times. The V gene is TRBV28, the J gene TRBJ1-5; a possible D gene is TRBD1 (5 bases). Trimming stripped 6 bases from V and 2 bases from J, with 20 bases between. The CDR3 runs 17 residues. The germline CDR1 and CDR2 sequences are MDHEN and SYDVKM. This chain's CDR3 is CASRPGGRFRGNQPQHF. CDR3 nucleotide sequence: TGTGCCAGCAGGCCCGGGGGGAGATTCCGGGGCAATCAGCCCCAGCATTTT.

The rearrangement joins TRBV28 to TRBJ2-5; 12 nucleotides match TRBD2. With V trimmed by 3 bases and J by 5 bases, 4 bases remained unmatched. Germline lookup yields CDR1 MDHEN and CDR2 SYDVKM. The CDR3 consists of 15 residues. The CDR3 DNA sequence: TGTGCCAGCAGTTTTACTAGCGGGGGGACGGAGACCCAGTACTTC. Protein sequence: CASSFTSGGTETQYF.

This sequence joins TRBV2 and TRBJ2-3; 8 bases are a match to TRBD2. The CDR3 is made up of 15 amino acids. The V gene's germline CDR1 is SNHLY and CDR2 FYNNEI. V trimming: 6 bases; J trimming: 4 bases; junction bases outside the gene matches: 9. CDR3 loop: CASRGNGGGSDTQYF. The CDR3 coding sequence is TGTGCCAGCAGGGGAAACGGGGGGGGGTCAGATACGCAGTATTTT. Full variable domain (outside the CDR3, taken from reference TRBV2 and TRBJ2-3): EPEVTQTPSHQVTQMGQEVILRCVPISNHLYFYWYRQILGQKVEFLVSFYNNEISEKSEIFDDQFSVERPDGSNFTLKIRSTKLEDSAMYFCASRGNGGGSDTQYFGPGTRLTVL.

This clone was counted between two and nine times. The rearrangement links TRBV6-5 to TRBJ1-1; D not resolved. CDR3 length equals 14 residues. Germline V lookup: CDR1 MNHEY, CDR2 SVGAGI. V gave up 3 bases and J gave up 3 bases, with 11 bases separating them. This CDR3 reads CASSYGKRYTEAFF. The CDR3 region has the DNA TGTGCCAGCAGTTATGGCAAGAGGTACACTGAAGCTTTCTTT.

The V call is TRBV2, the J call TRBJ1-5; 10 bases are a match to TRBD1. Germline V gene data show CDR1 as SNHLY and CDR2 as FYNNEI. Trimming removed 6 bases from V and 4 bases from J; junction bases left unmatched: 6. The CDR3 sequence is 15 residues long. This CDR3 is CASRDGTGVNQPQHF. The CDR3 DNA follows: TGTGCCAGCAGAGATGGGACAGGGGTAAATCAGCCCCAGCATTTT.

The chain joins TRBV19 to TRBJ1-6, with unresolved D. V lost 0 bases and J lost 14, with 17 bases in between. In germline, CDR1 is LNHDA, CDR2 SQIVND (reference sequence). The CDR3 has 15 residues. Here the CDR3 reads CASSIDLGSSAALHF. CDR3 in DNA: TGTGCCAGTAGTATAGACCTAGGGAGTTCGGCGGCCCTCCACTTT.

As DNA, the CDR3 is TGTGCCAGCAGAGCCGACAGGGTTGGTACAGATACGCAGTATTTT. It specifies CASRADRVGTDTQYF. The chain combines TRBV2 with TRBJ2-3; TRBD1 matches 7 bases. Per the germline V gene, CDR1 is SNHLY and CDR2 is FYNNEI. Trimming removed 6 bases from V and 3 bases from J; junction bases left unmatched: 9. CDR3 length: 15 residues.

The chain links TRBV2 to TRBJ1-2; D gene ambiguous. Germline CDR1 and CDR2: SNHLY and FYNNEI. The CDR3 has 14 amino acids. Trimming shortened V by 10 bases and J by 0 bases, and 15 bases separated the two germline ends. The chain's CDR3 is CATPLPGSNYGYTF. As DNA, the CDR3 is TGTGCCACCCCCCTCCCGGGGTCTAACTATGGCTACACCTTC.

The rearrangement uses TRBV7-2 and TRBJ1-2, with a tentative D call TRBD1 (5 bases). Germline V lookup: CDR1 SGHTA, CDR2 FQGNSA. The CDR3 loop spans 13 amino acids. The ends were cut back, 5 bases at V and 2 bases at J, with 9 bases in the middle. CDR3 region: CASSRQRNYGYTF. As DNA, the CDR3 is TGTGCCAGCAGCCGACAGAGAAACTATGGCTACACCTTC. The whole variable domain, remainder taken from reference TRBV7-2 and TRBJ1-2, is GAGVSQSPSNKVTEKGKDVELRCDPISGHTALYWYRQSLGQGLEFLIYFQGNSAPDKSGLPSDRFSAERTGGSVSTLTIQRTQQEDSAVYLCASSRQRNYGYTFGSGTRLTVV.

The chain carries TRBV9 and TRBJ1-4; TRBD1 matches at 7 bases. Germline V gene sequence: CDR1 SGDLS, CDR2 YYNGEE. The CDR3 is 15 residues long. The V segment lost 3 bases and the J segment 5 bases; nucleotides outside the gene matches: 7. In DNA form, the CDR3 reads TGTGCCAGCAGCGCTGTGGGACAGAAAAATGAAAAACTGTTTTTT. As protein: CASSAVGQKNEKLFF.

This sequence joins TRBV9 and TRBJ2-5, with 8 bases fitting TRBD2. Germline V gene lookup returns CDR1 SGDLS and CDR2 YYNGEE. Unmatched junction bases numbered 10, after V lost 0 bases and J lost 3 bases. This CDR3 contains 17 residues. CDR3 region: CASSVGWRGAGKETQYF. The CDR3 DNA is TGTGCCAGCAGCGTAGGTTGGCGGGGGGCCGGTAAAGAGACCCAGTACTTC.